What follows is one T cell receptor (beta chain) and its context. The antigen remains unidentified. CDR1 and CDR2 (germline): SNHLY, FYNNEI. V lost 2 bases, J lost 3 bases, and 7 bases stayed unmatched. This CDR3 has 16 residues. This table comes from immunoSEQ multiplex PCR, and its TCRdb copy is limited to in-frame clones, with some not included. This sample has tens of thousands of clones, with around 96% found just once. This entry is derived from a study of cytomegalovirus exposure and HLA in healthy donors. Points from the study as a whole: High sensitivity and specificity were reportedly achieved when the classifier diagnosed cytomegalovirus status.

The sample consisted of PBMCs. The chain recombines TRBV2 with TRBJ1-5; TRBD1 agrees at 7 bases. This sequence originates from a woman aged 18-29 years in good health and CMV-seronegative. CDR3 amino acids: CASSESPGGNNQPQHF. CDR3 in DNA: TGTGCCAGCAGTGAATCCCCAGGGGGGAACAATCAGCCCCAGCATTTT.